These T cell receptor beta chains were read from a single sample in a study of Graves' ophthalmopathy and Graves' hyperthyroidism. One entry per CDR3 protein results from TCRdb running MiXCR on the multiplex PCR reads. Among approximately 380,000 distinct CDR3 sequences, around 21% were seen once, and the ten largest hold 2.5% to 3.5%. Specimen: peripheral blood. The receptors originated from a woman aged 18 to 35 with stable Graves' hyperthyroidism. Each CDR3 is given with its conserved first and last residue. A D gene is named only where the DNA matches it firmly.

CASSFGRLTGETQYF	TRBJ2-5	15	NA	TRBV12-3/TRBV12-4
CASSPGQVINQPQHF	TRBJ1-5	15	TRBD1	TRBV5-5
CSARLGGTEAFF	TRBJ1-1	12	NA	TRBV20-1
CASRKTGLASYEQYF	TRBJ2-7	15	NA	TRBV6-1
CASSFAAMGEQYF	TRBJ2-7	13	NA	TRBV27
CASSAAARQDLPNLYEQYF	TRBJ2-7	19	NA	TRBV6-1
CASSFTPSNTGELFF	TRBJ2-2	15	NA	TRBV12-3/TRBV12-4
CASSRTGDNYGYTF	TRBJ1-2	14	TRBD1	TRBV28
CASSDGPYRTPSYEQYF	TRBJ2-7	17	NA	TRBV6-1
CASRDRGRGPNTEAFF	TRBJ1-1	16	TRBD1	TRBV6-1
CASSSTGGATSYEQYF	TRBJ2-7	16	NA	TRBV28
CAWVGTYGYTF	TRBJ1-2	11	NA	TRBV30
CASSPTGGMETQYF	TRBJ2-5	14	TRBD1	TRBV7-9
CAGTIGAEQYF	TRBJ2-7	11	NA	TRBV30
CATSREKLGSYEQYF	TRBJ2-7	15	NA	TRBV15
CASRAGLAGGGANVLTF	TRBJ2-6	17	TRBD2	TRBV7-8
CSAPGGILYEQYF	TRBJ2-7	13	NA	TRBV20-1
CSAPLGPTSGRYEQYF	TRBJ2-7	16	TRBD2	TRBV20-1
CASKYRDRPYETQYF	TRBJ2-5	15	TRBD1	TRBV6-1
CASSQVTVNTGELFF	TRBJ2-2	15	NA	TRBV14
CASSEYGSETQYF	TRBJ2-5	13	NA	TRBV2
CASSQGRVTGETQYF	TRBJ2-5	15	NA	TRBV11-2
CASSLRPYEQYF	TRBJ2-7	12	NA	TRBV28
CASSSDRGGETQYF	TRBJ2-5	14	TRBD1	TRBV5-4
CASGRQGSNQPQHF	TRBJ1-5	14	TRBD1	TRBV6-1
CASSVAPTGGYEQYF	TRBJ2-7	15	TRBD2	TRBV9
CASSLFVDSYSNQPQHF	TRBJ1-5	17	NA	TRBV5-6
CASSFPWTVSSYEQYF	TRBJ2-7	16	NA	TRBV7-4
CATKKQGAPEAFF	TRBJ1-1	13	TRBD1	TRBV10-3
CATRDSTDTQYF	TRBJ2-3	12	NA	TRBV15
CASSQGQGANQPQHF	TRBJ1-5	15	TRBD1	TRBV12-3/TRBV12-4
CASSEAGTGAHIQYF	TRBJ2-4	15	TRBD1	TRBV6-1
CASSLVAGGIQETQYF	TRBJ2-5	16	TRBD2	TRBV7-2
CASNRRGLVTQYF	TRBJ2-5	13	TRBD1	TRBV28
CASSLDMGVSTEAFF	TRBJ1-1	15	NA	TRBV7-9
CASSLSGGGAVETQYF	TRBJ2-5	16	NA	TRBV12-3/TRBV12-4
CAISPSRGTPYEQYF	TRBJ2-7	15	TRBD1	TRBV10-3
CASSFGQDEQYF	TRBJ2-7	12	NA	TRBV12-3/TRBV12-4
CAISGGPKETQYF	TRBJ2-5	13	TRBD2	TRBV6-2/TRBV6-3
CSDGTGTTNTEAFF	TRBJ1-1	14	TRBD1	TRBV29-1
CASSQDRGQGGLYSNQPQHF	TRBJ1-5	20	TRBD1	TRBV4-1
CASSDPIWKGDTQYF	TRBJ2-3	15	NA	TRBV25-1
CSASKQGRVTKNIQYF	TRBJ2-4	16	NA	TRBV20-1
CASSEDGGRFYEQYF	TRBJ2-7	15	NA	TRBV2
CASSFRQIPNQPQHF	TRBJ1-5	15	NA	TRBV12-3/TRBV12-4
CASSSWLDSYEQYF	TRBJ2-7	14	NA	TRBV6-1
CARLQGSGTGELFF	TRBJ2-2	14	NA	TRBV12-3/TRBV12-4
CSASSSGRINEQYF	TRBJ2-7	14	TRBD2	TRBV20-1
CASGAGIASYDQYF	TRBJ2-7	14	NA	TRBV12-3/TRBV12-4
CASSRAVQYNSPLHF	TRBJ1-6	15	NA	TRBV6-1
CASSSYRARNQPQHF	TRBJ1-5	15	NA	TRBV5-1
CASSTNRGSRYEQYF	TRBJ2-7	15	TRBD1	TRBV19
CATSSGQDQETQYF	TRBJ2-5	14	TRBD1	TRBV15
CASSLVGRDGLFLRETQYF	TRBJ2-5	19	NA	TRBV11-2
CASSLTSGGTYEQYF	TRBJ2-7	15	TRBD2	TRBV7-2
CASSLGGDDPEASF	TRBJ1-1	14	NA	TRBV5-1
CASRPSVGGYTF	TRBJ1-2	12	NA	TRBV12-3/TRBV12-4
CASSTRQGGGNTIYF	TRBJ1-3	15	TRBD1	TRBV6-2/TRBV6-3
CASSEQGGRYGYEQYF	TRBJ2-7	16	NA	TRBV2